A single sample gave rise to the 3 T cell receptor beta chains below, sequenced in a study of T-cell reconstitution after alpha-beta-depleted transplantation in children. The authors prepared the TCRbeta library with unique molecular identifiers. One entry per CDR3 protein results from TCRdb running MiXCR on the PCR reads. Of 640,000 or so distinct CDR3 sequences listed, approximately 15% are singletons. The sequenced sample was PBMCs from the stem cell graft donor, obtained from the stem cell graft. These receptors were collected from a human donor who donated a stem cell graft to a child with acute myeloid leukemia.

V gene TRBV6-2 or TRBV6-3 combines with J gene TRBJ1-1, with unresolved D. Germline V CDR1 and CDR2: MNHEY, SVGEGT. The CDR3 totals 14 residues. V was trimmed by 1 base and J by 2 bases, leaving 8 bases between them. CDR3 nucleotides: TGTGCCAGCAGTTACTTGGGAGCTAACACTGAAGCTTTCTTT. This encodes CASSYLGANTEAFF.

In its sample, this clonotype was seen many times. This rearrangement joins TRBV20-1 to TRBJ2-1; perhaps TRBD1 as D (5 bases). The CDR3 contains 11 residues. In germline, CDR1 is DFQATT, CDR2 SNEGSKA (reference sequence). CDR3 in amino acids: CSPQDYNEQFF. The DNA for the CDR3 is TGCAGCCCACAGGACTACAATGAGCAGTTCTTC.

The table lists this clonotype with many counts. The chain links TRBV20-1 to TRBJ1-1, with TRBD1 as a possible D gene (5 bases). The germline CDR1 and CDR2 sequences are DFQATT and SNEGSKA (reference sequence). Trimming stripped 2 bases from V and 1 base from J, with 14 bases between. The CDR3 contains 15 residues. CDR3 sequence reads: CSARREGFQNTEAFF. The CDR3 DNA is TGCAGTGCTAGACGGGAGGGGTTTCAGAACACTGAAGCTTTCTTT.